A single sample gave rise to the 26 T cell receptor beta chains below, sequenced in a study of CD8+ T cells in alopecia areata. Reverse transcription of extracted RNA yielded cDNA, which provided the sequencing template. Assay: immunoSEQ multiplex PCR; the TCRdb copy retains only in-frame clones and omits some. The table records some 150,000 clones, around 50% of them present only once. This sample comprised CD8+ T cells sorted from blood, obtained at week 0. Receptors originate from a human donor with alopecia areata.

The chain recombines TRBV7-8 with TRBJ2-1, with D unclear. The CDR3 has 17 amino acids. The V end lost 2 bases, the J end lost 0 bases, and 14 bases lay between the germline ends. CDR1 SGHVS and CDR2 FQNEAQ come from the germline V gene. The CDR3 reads CASSLTENVHSYNEQFF. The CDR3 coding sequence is TGTGCCAGCAGCTTAACCGAAAATGTACACTCCTACAATGAGCAGTTCTTC.

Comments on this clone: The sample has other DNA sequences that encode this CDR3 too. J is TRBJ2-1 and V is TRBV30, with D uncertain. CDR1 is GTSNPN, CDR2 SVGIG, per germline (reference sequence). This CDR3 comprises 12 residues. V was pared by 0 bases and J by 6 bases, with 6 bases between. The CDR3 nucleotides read TGTGCCTGGAGTGTAGTGGGCAATGAGCAGTTCTTC. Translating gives CAWSVVGNEQFF.

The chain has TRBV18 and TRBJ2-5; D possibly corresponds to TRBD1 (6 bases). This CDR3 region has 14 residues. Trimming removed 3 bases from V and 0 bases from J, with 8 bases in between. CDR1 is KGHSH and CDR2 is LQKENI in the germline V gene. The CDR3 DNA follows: TGTGCCAGCTCACCGTGGACAGACCAAGAGACCCAGTACTTC. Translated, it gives CASSPWTDQETQYF.

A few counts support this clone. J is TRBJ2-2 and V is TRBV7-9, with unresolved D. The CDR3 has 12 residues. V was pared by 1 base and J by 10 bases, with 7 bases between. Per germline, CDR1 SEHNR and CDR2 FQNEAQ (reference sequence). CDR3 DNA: TGTGCCAGCAGCTTAGGAGGTTCGGAGCTGTTTTTT. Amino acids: CASSLGGSELFF.

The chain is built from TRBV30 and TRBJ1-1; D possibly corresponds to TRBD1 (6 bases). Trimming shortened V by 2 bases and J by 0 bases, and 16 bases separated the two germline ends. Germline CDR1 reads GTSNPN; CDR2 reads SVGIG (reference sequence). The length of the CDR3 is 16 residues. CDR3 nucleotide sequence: TGTGCCTGGAGTTCGGGATCGACAGGCATGAACACTGAAGCTTTCTTT. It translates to CAWSSGSTGMNTEAFF.

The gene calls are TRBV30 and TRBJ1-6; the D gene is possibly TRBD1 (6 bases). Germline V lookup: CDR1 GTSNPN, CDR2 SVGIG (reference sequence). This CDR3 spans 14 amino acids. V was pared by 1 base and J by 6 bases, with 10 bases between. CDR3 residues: CAWSGGGGNSPLHF. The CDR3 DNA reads TGTGCCTGGAGTGGAGGAGGGGGTAATTCACCCCTCCACTTT.

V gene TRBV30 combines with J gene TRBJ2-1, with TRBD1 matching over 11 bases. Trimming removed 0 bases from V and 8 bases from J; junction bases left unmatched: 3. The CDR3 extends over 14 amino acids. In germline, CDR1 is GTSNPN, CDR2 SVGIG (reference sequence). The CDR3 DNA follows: TGTGCCTGGAGTGTTGGACAGGGGGCCTATGAGCAGTTCTTC. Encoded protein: CAWSVGQGAYEQFF.

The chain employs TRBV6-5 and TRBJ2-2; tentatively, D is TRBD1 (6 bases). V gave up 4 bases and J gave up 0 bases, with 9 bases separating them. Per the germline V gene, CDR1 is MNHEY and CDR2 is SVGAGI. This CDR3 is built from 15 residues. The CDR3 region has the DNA TGTGCCAGCAGTTCGGGACACTCGAACACCGGGGAGCTGTTTTTT. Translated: CASSSGHSNTGELFF.

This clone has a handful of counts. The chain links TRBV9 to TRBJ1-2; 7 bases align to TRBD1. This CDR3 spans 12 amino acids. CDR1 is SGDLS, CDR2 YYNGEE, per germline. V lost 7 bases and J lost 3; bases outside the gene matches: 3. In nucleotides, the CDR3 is TGTGCCAGCGCCGGGACAGACTATGGCTACACCTTC. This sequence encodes CASAGTDYGYTF.

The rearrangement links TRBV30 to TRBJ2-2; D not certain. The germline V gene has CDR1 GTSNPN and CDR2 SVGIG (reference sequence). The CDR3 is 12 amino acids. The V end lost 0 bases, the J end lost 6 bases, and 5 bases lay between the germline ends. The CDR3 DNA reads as TGTGCCTGGAGTGTACTTCCCGGGGAGCTGTTTTTT. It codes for CAWSVLPGELFF.

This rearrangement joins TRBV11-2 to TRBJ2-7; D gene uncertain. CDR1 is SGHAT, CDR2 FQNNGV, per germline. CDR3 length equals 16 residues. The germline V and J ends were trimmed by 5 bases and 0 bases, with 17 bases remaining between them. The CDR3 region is CASSQNWRHSSYEQYF. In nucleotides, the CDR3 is TGTGCCAGCAGCCAGAACTGGAGACATAGCTCCTACGAGCAGTACTTC.

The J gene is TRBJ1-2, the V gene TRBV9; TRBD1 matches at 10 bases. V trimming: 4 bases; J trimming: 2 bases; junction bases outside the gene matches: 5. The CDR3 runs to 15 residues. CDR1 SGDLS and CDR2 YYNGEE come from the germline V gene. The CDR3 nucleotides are TGTGCCAGCAGCCCACGGACAGGGGGGAACTATGGCTACACCTTC. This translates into CASSPRTGGNYGYTF. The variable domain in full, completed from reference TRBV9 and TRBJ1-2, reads DSGVTQTPKHLITATGQRVTLRCSPRSGDLSVYWYQQSLDQGLQFLIQYYNGEERAKGNILERFSAQQFPDLHSELNLSSLELGDSALYFCASSPRTGGNYGYTFGSGTRLTVV.

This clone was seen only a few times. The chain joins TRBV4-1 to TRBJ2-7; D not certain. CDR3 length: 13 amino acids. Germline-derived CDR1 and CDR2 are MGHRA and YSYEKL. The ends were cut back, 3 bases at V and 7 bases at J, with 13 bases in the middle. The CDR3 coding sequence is TGCGCCAGCAGCCATGGACCAGCTGGGGAGCAGTACTTC. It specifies CASSHGPAGEQYF.

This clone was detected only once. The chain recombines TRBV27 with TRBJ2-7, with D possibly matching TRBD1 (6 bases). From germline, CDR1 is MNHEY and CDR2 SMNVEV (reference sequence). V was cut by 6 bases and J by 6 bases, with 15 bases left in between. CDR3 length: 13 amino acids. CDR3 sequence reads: CASRATGTGEQYF. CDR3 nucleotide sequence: TGTGCCAGCAGGGCGACAGGTACCGGCGAGCAGTACTTC.

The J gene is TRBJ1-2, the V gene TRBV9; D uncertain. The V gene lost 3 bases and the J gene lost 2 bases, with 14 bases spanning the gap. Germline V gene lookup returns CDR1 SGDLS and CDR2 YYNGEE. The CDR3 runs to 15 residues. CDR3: CASSAPRGKNYGYTF. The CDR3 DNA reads TGTGCCAGCAGCGCCCCCCGGGGAAAGAACTATGGCTACACCTTC.

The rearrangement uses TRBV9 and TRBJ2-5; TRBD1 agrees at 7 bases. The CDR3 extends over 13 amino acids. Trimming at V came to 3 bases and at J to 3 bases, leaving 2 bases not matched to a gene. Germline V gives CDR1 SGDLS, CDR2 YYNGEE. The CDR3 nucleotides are TGTGCCAGCAGCGGAACAGGGGAAGAGACCCAGTACTTC. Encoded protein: CASSGTGEETQYF.

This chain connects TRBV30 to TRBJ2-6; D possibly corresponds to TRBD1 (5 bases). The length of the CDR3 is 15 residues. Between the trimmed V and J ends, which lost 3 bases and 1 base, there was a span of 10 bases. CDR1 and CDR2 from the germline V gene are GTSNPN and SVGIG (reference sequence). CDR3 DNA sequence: TGTGCCTGGAGCATAGGGGTTTCTGGGGCCAACGTCCTGACTTTC. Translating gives CAWSIGVSGANVLTF.

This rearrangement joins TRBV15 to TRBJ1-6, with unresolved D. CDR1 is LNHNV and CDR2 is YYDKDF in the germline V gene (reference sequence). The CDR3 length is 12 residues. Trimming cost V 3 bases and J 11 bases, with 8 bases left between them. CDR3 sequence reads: CATSSGSTPLHF. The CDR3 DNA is TGTGCCACCAGCAGTGGATCAACACCCCTCCACTTT. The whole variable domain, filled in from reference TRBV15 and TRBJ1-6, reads DAMVIQNPRYQVTQFGKPVTLSCSQTLNHNVMYWYQQKSSQAPKLLFHYYDKDFNNEADTPDNFQSRRPNTSFCFLDIRSPGLGDTAMYLCATSSGSTPLHFGNGTRLTVT.

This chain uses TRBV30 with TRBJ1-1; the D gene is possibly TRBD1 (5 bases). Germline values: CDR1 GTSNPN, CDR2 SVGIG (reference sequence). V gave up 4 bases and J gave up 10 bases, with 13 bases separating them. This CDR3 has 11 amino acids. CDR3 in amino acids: CAWTSGEGAFF. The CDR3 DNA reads TGTGCCTGGACCTCGGGGGAGGGAGCTTTCTTT.

The CDR3 here is CASSSLGTVGYTEAFF. The CDR3 nucleotides are TGTGCCAGCAGTTCCCTCGGGACAGTGGGGTACACTGAAGCTTTCTTT. This sequence joins TRBV6-5 and TRBJ1-1; 7 bases match TRBD1. The CDR3 sequence is 16 residues long. V shed 4 bases, J shed 3 bases, and the junction held 11 bases outside the gene matches. Germline CDR1 reads MNHEY; CDR2 reads SVGAGI.

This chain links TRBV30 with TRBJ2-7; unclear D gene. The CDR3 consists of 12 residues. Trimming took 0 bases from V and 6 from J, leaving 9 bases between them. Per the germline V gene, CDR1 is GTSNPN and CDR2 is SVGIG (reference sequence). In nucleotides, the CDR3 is TGTGCCTGGAGTGTAGCCTCGGTCGAGCAGTACTTC. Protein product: CAWSVASVEQYF. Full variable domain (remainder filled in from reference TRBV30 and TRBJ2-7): SQTIHQWPATLVQPVGSPLSLECTVEGTSNPNLYWYRQAAGRGLQLLFYSVGIGQISSEVPQNLSASRPQDRQFILSSKKLLLSDSGFYLCAWSVASVEQYFGPGTRLTVT.

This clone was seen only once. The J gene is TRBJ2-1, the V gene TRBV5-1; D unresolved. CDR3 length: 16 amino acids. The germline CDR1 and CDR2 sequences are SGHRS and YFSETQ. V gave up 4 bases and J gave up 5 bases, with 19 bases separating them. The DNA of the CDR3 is TGCGCCAGCAGCCCATGGTCGGTAGCTAGTGACAATGAGCAGTTCTTC. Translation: CASSPWSVASDNEQFF.

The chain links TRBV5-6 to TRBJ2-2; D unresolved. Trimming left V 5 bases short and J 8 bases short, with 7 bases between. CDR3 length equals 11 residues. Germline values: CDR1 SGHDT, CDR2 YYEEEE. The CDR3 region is CASRGTGELFF. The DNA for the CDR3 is TGTGCCAGCAGAGGAACGGGGGAGCTGTTTTTT. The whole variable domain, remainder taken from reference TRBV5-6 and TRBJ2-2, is DAGVTQSPTHLIKTRGQQVTLRCSPKSGHDTVSWYQQALGQGPQFIFQYYEEEERQRGNFPDRFSGHQFPNYSSELNVNALLLGDSALYLCASRGTGELFFGEGSRLTVL.

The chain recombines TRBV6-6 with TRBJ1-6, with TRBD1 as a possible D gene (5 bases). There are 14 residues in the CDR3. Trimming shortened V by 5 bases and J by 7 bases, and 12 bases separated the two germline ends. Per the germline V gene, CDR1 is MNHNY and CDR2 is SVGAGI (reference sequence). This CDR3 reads CASSRPGNNSPLHF. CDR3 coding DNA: TGTGCCAGCAGTAGGCCAGGGAACAATTCACCCCTCCACTTT.

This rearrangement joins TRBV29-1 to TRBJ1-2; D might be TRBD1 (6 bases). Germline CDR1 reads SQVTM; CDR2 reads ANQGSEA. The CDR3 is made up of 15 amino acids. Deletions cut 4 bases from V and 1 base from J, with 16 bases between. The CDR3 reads CSVGPFQGFNYGYTF. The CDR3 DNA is TGCAGCGTTGGACCCTTCCAGGGGTTTAACTATGGCTACACCTTC.

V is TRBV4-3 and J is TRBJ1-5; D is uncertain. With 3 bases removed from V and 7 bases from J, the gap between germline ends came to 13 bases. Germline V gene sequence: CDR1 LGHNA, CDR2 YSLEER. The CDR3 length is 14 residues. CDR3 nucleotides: TGCGCCAGCAGCCAGGATCCGAGCGGACAGCCCCAGCATTTT. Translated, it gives CASSQDPSGQPQHF.